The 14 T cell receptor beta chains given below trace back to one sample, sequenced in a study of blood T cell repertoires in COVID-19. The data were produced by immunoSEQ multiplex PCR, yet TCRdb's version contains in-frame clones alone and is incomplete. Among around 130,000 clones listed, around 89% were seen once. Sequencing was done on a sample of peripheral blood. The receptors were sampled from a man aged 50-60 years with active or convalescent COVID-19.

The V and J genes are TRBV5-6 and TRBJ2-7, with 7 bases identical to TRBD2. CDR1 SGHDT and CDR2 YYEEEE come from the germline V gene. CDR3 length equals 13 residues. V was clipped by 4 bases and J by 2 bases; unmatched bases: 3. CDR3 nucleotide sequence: TGTGCCAGCAGCCCCGGGAGGCCCTACGAGCAGTACTTC. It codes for CASSPGRPYEQYF.

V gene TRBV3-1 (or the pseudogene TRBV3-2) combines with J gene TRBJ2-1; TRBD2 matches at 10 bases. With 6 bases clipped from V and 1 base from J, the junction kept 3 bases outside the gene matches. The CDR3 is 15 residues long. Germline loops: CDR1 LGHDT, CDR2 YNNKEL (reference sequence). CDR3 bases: TGTGCCAGCAGAAGGACTAGCGGTTCCTACAATGAGCAGTTCTTC. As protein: CASRRTSGSYNEQFF.

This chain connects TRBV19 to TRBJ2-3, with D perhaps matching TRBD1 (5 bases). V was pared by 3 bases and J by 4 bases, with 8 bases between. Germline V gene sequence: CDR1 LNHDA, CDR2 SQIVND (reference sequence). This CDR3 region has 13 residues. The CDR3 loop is CASSIRVADTQYF. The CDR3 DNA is TGTGCCAGTAGTATCAGGGTTGCAGATACGCAGTATTTT.

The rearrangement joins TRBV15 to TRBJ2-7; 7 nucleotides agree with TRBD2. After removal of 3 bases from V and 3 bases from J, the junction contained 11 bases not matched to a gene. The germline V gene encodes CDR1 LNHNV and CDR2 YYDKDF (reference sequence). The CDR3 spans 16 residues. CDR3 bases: TGTGCCACCAGCAGGGAAATTCGGGACTACGGCTACGAGCAGTACTTC. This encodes CATSREIRDYGYEQYF.

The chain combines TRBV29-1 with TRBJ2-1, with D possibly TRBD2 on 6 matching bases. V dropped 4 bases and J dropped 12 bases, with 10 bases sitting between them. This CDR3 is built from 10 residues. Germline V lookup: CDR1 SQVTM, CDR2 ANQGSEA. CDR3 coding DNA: TGCAGCGTTGTGGAGGGAGGGCAGTTCTTC. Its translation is CSVVEGGQFF.

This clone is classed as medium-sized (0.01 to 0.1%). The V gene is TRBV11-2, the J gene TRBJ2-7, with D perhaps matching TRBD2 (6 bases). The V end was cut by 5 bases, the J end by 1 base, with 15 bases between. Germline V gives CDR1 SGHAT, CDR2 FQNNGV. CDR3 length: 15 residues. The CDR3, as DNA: TGTGCCAGCAGCATCGGAGGCGGGGCGTCCTACGAGCAGTACTTC. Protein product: CASSIGGGASYEQYF.

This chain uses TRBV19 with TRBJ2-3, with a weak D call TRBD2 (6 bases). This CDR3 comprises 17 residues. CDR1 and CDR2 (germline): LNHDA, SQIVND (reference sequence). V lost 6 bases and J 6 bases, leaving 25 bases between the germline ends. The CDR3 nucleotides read TGTGCCAGTAGCACCATACGAGGCGGGGCTGACGGGGATACGCAGTATTTT. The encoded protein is CASSTIRGGADGDTQYF.

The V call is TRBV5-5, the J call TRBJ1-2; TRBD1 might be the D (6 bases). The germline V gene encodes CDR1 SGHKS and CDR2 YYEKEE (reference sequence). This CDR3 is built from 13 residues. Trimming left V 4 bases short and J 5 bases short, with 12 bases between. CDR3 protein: CASSPETGYGYTF. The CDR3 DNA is TGTGCCAGCAGCCCTGAAACAGGGTATGGCTACACCTTC.

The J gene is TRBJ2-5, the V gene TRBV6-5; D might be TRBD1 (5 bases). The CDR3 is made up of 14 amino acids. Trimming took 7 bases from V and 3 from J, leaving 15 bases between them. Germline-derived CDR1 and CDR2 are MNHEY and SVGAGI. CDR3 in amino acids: CASKRVPREETQYF. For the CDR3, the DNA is TGTGCCAGCAAACGAGTCCCCAGGGAAGAGACCCAGTACTTC.

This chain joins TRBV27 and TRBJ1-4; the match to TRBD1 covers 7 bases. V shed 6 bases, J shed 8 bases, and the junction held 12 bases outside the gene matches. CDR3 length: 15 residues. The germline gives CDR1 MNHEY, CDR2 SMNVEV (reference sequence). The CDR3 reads CASSPRQGRAEKLFF. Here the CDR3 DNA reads TGTGCCAGCAGCCCTCGACAGGGACGGGCAGAAAAACTGTTTTTT.

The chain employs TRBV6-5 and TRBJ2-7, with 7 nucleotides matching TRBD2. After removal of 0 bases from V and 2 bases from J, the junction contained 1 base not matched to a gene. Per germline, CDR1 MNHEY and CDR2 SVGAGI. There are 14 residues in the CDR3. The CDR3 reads CASSYSAGAYEQYF. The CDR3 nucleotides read TGTGCCAGCAGTTACTCGGCGGGAGCCTACGAGCAGTACTTC.

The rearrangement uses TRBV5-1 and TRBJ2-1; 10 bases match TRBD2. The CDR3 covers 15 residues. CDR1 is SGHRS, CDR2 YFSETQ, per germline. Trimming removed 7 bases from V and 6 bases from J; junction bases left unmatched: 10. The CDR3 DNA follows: TGCGCCAGCTCCCCTAGCGGGAGCGATATCAATGAGCAGTTCTTC. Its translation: CASSPSGSDINEQFF.

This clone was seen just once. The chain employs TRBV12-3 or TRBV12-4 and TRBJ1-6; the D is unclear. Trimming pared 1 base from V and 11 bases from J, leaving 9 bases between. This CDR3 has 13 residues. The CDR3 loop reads CASSLEEGTPLHF. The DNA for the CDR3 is TGTGCCAGCAGTTTAGAGGAGGGAACACCCCTCCACTTT.

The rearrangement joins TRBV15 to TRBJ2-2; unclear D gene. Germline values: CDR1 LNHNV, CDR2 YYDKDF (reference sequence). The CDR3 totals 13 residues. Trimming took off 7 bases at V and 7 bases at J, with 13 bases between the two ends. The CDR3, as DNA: TGTGCCACCACTGGTAGCTCCGGCGGGGAGCTGTTTTTT. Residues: CATTGSSGGELFF.